This TCR beta chain is from a study of T cell changes during pregnancy in multiple sclerosis. V shed 8 bases and J 7 bases; nucleotides not matched to a gene: 10. The length of the CDR3 is 14 residues. Germline V gene data show CDR1 as MNHEY and CDR2 as SMNVEV (reference sequence). Profiling relied on immunoSEQ multiplex PCR, and the TCRdb table lists in-frame clones only, not all of them. The table records 20,000 to 25,000 clones, around 88% of them present only once. This sequence originates from a female donor with multiple sclerosis, enrolled in a pregnancy study. This specimen was CD8+ T cells from peripheral blood mononuclear cells, taken in the first trimester of pregnancy. The V gene is TRBV27, the J gene TRBJ2-1, with 8 bases lining up with TRBD2. CDR3 bases: TGTGCCAGCCGAGGGAGACTAGCGCTGAATGAGCAGTTCTTC. Translated, it gives CASRGRLALNEQFF.